The rows below give T cell receptor beta chains drawn from one sample of a study of lymphopenia after photon versus proton radiotherapy. Data came from immunoSEQ multiplex PCR; TCRdb stores just in-frame clones and leaves some out. The sample carries about 70,000 clones, 85% to 95% recorded once. The sequenced sample was peripheral blood, obtained from a patient treated with photon-based radiotherapy. The receptor set was obtained from a woman aged 35 to 49 with cholangiocarcinoma. Both conserved end residues are part of each CDR3. Each record gives: D gene, J gene, V gene, CDR3 DNA, CDR3 protein. The D gene is left open where the match is weak.

>-|TRBJ2-1|TRBV5-6
TGTGCCAGCAGCTTGGTAGTCGGGGTCTACAATGAGCAGTTCTTC
CASSLVVGVYNEQFF
>-|TRBJ2-7|TRBV4-3
TGCGCCAGCAGCCACTCTGGACAGTCCTACGAGCAGTACTTC
CASSHSGQSYEQYF
>TRBD1|TRBJ1-1|TRBV29-1
TGCAGCGCCAAGACAGGGGGGATGAACACTGAAGCTTTCTTT
CSAKTGGMNTEAFF
>-|TRBJ2-3|TRBV29-1
TGCAGCGTTGATCTTTTCACAGATACGCAGTATTTT
CSVDLFTDTQYF
>TRBD2|TRBJ2-1|TRBV2
TGTGCCAGCAGTGACTGGCGGGGGGGCTACAATGAGCAGTTCTTC
CASSDWRGGYNEQFF
>TRBD1|TRBJ1-5|TRBV29-1
TGCAGCGCCTCAGGGGGAGGAGGCAATCAGCCCCAGCATTTT
CSASGGGGNQPQHF
>-|TRBJ2-5|TRBV7-9
TGTGCCAGCAGCCCCAGGGGGGCAGGGGGAGAGACCCAGTACTTC
CASSPRGAGGETQYF
>-|TRBJ2-1|TRBV28
TGTGCCAGCAGCCGCTCGGGACTTCATTCAAATGAGCAGTTCTTC
CASSRSGLHSNEQFF
>-|TRBJ2-7|TRBV5-1
TGCGCCAGCCGACGGACAGAAACCTACGAGCAGTACTTC
CASRRTETYEQYF
>-|TRBJ2-2|TRBV7-9
TGTGCCAGCAGCTTACGTCAAAGTACCGGGGAGCTGTTTTTT
CASSLRQSTGELFF
>TRBD2|TRBJ2-2|TRBV10-1
TGCGCCAGCAGTGAGCGGAGAGCGGGGGCCACATTGGGCGGGGAGCTGTTTTTT
CASSERRAGATLGGELFF
>-|TRBJ1-2|TRBV29-1
TGCAGCGTACCTTTGGCAGGGGTCGATGGCTACACCTTC
CSVPLAGVDGYTF